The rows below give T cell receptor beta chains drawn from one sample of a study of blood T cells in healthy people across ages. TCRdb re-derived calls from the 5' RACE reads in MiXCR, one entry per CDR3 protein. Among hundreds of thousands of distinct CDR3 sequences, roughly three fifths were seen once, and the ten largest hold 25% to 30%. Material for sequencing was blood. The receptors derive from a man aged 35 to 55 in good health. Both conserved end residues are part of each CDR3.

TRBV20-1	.	CSATSLAGVNEQYF
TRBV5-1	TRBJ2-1	CASSITSGGAGEQFF
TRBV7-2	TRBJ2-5	CASRSGLLEAQYF
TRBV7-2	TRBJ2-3	CASSYSGSLADTQYF
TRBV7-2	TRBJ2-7	CASSSGTSGRYSEQYF
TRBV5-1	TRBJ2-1	CASSGGGGPGEQFF
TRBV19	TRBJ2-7	CASSIVLGEGAGQYF
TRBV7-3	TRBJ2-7	CASSQGASGYYEQYF
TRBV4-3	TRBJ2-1	CASSQDMGREQFF
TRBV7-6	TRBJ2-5	CASSTRSGGETQYF
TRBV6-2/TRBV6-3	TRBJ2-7	CASNVPGQGSYEQYF
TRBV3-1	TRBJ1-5	CASSQGGDNQPQHF
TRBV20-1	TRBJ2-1	CSAISGESSYNEQFF
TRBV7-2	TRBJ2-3	CASSLSSAGSADTQYF
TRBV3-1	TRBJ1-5	CASSLRQGYQPQHF
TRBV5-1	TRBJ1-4	CASSSGTDEKLFF
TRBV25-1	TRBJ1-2	CASSAEPKTYDYTF
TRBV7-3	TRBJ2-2	CASSSPTNTGELFF
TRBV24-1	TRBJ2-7	CATSDAGEEQYF
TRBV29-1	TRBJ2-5	CSTRSVQSSRNEQYF
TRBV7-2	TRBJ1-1	CASSRRQGSNTEAFF
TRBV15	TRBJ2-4	CATSSGTTPTNIQYF
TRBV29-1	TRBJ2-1	CSVVKLLTGTSPNEQFF
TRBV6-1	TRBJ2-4	CASSERTGLYWEQYF
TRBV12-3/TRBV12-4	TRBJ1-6	CASSGGQGDNSPLHF
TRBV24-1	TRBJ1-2	CATSDANRKANYGYTF
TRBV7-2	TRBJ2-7	CASSWDYPSYEQYF
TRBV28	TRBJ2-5	CASSSVLSGGAGETQYF
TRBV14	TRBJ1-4	CASSQERLVGEKLFF
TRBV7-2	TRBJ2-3	CASSLAGVGADTQYF
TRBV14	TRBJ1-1	CASSPQSSPTQAFF
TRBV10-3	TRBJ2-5	CAISNEGRDQETQYF
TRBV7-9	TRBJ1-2	CASSSDAQGYGYTF
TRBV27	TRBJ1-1	CASSVELNTEAFF
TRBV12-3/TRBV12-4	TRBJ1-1	CASSLQGHTEAFF
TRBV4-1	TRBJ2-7	CASSQGGLARPYEQYF
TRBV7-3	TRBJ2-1	CASNTGAPKEQFF
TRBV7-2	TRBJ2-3	CASSAGDTITDTQYF
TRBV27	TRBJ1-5	CASSPILGRVNQPQHF
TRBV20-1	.	CSASPLPYEQYF
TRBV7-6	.	CASSLPLNPSDEQYF
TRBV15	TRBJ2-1	CATSTREPENEQFF
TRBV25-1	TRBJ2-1	CASSGGDREEQFF
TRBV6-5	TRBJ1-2	CASSPRAIYGYTF
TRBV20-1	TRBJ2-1	CSARDLSVGQFF
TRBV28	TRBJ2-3	CASRAPGQGKEDTQYF
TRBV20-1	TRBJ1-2	CSSPTSDYGYTF
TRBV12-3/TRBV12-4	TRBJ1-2	CASSWDRGRRASGYTF
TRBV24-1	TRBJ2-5	CATSQAETQYF
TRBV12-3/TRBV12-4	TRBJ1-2	CARRTRGGYTF
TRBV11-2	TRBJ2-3	CASSLVSASGPDTQYF
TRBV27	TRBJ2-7	CASSPRQGAKSYEQYF
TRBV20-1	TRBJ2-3	CSARSGSRTDTQYF
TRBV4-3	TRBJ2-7	CASSQQREGPTYEQYF
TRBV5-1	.	CASSSIPGVETQYF